The subject of this entry is one T cell receptor beta chain. These data originate in a study of blood T cell repertoires in COVID-19. Turning to the study itself: Acute and convalescent COVID-19 specimens originated in the United States, Italy and Spain. Sample material is recorded as cDNA or gDNA derived from T cells, B-cell-depleted T cells, or PBMCs.

The authors' processing: Nucleated cell number was recorded as an estimate derived from reference gene primer amplification. Repertoires were generated with immunoSEQ multiplex PCR, while TCRdb's copy carries only in-frame clones and drops some. V, J and clone size are taken as reported in that table, and D and trimming were inferred from the DNA itself. Among about 300,000 clones listed, just over 90% were seen once. While infection was still active, Seattle patients were enrolled and then followed longitudinally. The sequenced sample consisted of peripheral blood. This clonotype originated in a woman aged 25 to 39 with COVID-19, enrolled during active disease.

CDR3 nucleotide sequence: TGTGCCATCAGTGGCTCAGGGGTCAAGGCCAGCGAGCAGTACTTC. This translates into CAISGSGVKASEQYF. V gene TRBV10-3 combines with J gene TRBJ2-7, with D perhaps matching TRBD1 (6 bases). Germline-derived CDR1 and CDR2 are ENHRY and SYGVKD. Trimming left V 4 bases short and J 6 bases short, with 19 bases between. The CDR3 has 15 residues.